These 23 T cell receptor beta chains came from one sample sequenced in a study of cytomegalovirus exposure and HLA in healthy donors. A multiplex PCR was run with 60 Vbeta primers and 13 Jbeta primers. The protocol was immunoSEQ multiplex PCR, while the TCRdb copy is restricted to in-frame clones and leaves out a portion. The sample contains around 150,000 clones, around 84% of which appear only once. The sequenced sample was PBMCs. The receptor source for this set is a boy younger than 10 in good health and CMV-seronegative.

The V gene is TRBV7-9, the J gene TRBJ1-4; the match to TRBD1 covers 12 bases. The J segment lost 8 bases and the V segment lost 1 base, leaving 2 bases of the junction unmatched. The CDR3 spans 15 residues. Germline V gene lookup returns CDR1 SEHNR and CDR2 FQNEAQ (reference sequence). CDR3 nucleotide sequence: TGTGCCAGCAGCTTAGTGGGGACAGGGGGCGAAAAACTGTTTTTT. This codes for CASSLVGTGGEKLFF. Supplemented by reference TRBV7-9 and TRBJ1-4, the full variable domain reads DTGVSQNPRHKITKRGQNVTFRCDPISEHNRLYWYRQTLGQGPEFLTYFQNEAQLEKSRLLSDRFSAERPKGSFSTLEIQRTEQGDSAMYLCASSLVGTGGEKLFFGSGTQLSVL.

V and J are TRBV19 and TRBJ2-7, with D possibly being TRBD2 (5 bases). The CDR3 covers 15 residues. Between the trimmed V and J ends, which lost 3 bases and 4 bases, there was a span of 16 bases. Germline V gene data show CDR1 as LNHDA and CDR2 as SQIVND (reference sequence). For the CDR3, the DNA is TGTGCCAGTAGTATTAGGTACTCCGGGGAATACGAGCAGTACTTC. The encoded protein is CASSIRYSGEYEQYF.

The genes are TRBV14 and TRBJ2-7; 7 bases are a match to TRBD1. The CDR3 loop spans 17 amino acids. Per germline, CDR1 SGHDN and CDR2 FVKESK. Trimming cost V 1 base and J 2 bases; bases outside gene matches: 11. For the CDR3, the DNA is TGTGCCAGCAGCCAAGTTCATTTTGGGACAGTAACCTACGAGCAGTACTTC. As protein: CASSQVHFGTVTYEQYF. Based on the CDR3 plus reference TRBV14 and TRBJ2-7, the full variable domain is EAGVTQFPSHSVIEKGQTVTLRCDPISGHDNLYWYRRVMGKEIKFLLHFVKESKQDESGMPNNRFLAERTGGTYSTLKVQPAELEDSGVYFCASSQVHFGTVTYEQYFGPGTRLTVT.

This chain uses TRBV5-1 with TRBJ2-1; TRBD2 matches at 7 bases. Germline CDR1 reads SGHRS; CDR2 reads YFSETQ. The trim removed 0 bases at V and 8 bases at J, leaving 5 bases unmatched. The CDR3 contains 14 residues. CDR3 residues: CASSLAAGTHEQFF. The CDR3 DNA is TGCGCCAGCAGCTTGGCAGCGGGGACCCATGAGCAGTTCTTC.

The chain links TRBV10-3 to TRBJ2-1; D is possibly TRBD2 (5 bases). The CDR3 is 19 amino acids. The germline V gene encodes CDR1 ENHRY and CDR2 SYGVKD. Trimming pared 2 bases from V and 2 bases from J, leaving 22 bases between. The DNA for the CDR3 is TGTGCCATCAGTGAGCCCCGCCGGGGTGCGCAGAAAACCTACAATGAGCAGTTCTTC. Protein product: CAISEPRRGAQKTYNEQFF.

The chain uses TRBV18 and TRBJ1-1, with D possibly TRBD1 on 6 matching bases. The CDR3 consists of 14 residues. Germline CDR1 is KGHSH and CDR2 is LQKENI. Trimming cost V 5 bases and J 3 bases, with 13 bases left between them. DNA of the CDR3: TGTGCCAGCTCAAAACAGGGTGCGGACACTGAAGCTTTCTTT. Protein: CASSKQGADTEAFF.

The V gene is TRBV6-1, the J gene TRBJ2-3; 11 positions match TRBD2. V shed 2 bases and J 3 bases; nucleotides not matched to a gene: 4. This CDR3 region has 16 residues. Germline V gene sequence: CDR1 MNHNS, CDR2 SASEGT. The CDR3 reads CASSEISGGATDTQYF. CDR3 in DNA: TGTGCCAGCAGTGAAATTAGCGGGGGGGCGACAGATACGCAGTATTTT.

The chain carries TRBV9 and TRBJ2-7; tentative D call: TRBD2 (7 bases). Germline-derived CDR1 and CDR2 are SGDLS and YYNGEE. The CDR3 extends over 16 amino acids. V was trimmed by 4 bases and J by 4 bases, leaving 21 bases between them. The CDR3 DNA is TGTGCCAGCAGCCCCCGGGGGGCGGGAGTGTTTTACGAGCAGTACTTC. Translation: CASSPRGAGVFYEQYF.

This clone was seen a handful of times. The CDR3 is CASSTPEKLAGAREQYF. CDR3 coding DNA: TGTGCCAGCAGCACGCCTGAAAAACTAGCGGGAGCGCGCGAGCAGTACTTC. The V and J genes are TRBV5-4 and TRBJ2-7, with 11 bases identical to TRBD2. The CDR3 contains 17 residues. The V gene end was trimmed by 4 bases and the J gene end by 6 bases; junction bases not matched to a gene: 15. Germline values: CDR1 SGHNT, CDR2 YYREEE (reference sequence). Complete variable domain (other parts from reference TRBV5-4 and TRBJ2-7): ETGVTQSPTHLIKTRGQQVTLRCSSQSGHNTVSWYQQALGQGPQFIFQYYREEENGRGNFPPRFSGLQFPNYSSELNVNALELDDSALYLCASSTPEKLAGAREQYFGPGTRLTVT.

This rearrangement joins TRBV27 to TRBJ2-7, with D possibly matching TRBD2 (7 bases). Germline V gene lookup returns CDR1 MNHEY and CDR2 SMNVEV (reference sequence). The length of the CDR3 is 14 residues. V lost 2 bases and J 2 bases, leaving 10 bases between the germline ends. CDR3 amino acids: CASSLGRGPYEQYF. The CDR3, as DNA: TGTGCCAGCAGTTTAGGGCGGGGGCCCTACGAGCAGTACTTC.

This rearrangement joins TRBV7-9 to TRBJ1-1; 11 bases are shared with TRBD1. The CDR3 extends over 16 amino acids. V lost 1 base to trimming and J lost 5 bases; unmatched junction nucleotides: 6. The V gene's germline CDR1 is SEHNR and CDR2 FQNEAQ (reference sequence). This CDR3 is CASSLDGQGARTEAFF. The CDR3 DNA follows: TGTGCCAGCAGCTTAGACGGACAGGGGGCTAGGACTGAAGCTTTCTTT.

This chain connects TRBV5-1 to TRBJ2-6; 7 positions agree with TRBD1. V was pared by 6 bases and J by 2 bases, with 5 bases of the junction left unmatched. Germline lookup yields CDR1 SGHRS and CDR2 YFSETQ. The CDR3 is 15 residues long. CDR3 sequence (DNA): TGCGCCAGCACGGCCGGGACAGCTGGGGCCAACGTCCTGACTTTC. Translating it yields CASTAGTAGANVLTF.

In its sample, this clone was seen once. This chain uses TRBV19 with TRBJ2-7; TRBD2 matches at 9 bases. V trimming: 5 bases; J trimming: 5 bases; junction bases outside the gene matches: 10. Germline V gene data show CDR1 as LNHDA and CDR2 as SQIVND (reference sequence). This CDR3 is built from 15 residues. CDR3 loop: CASSSSSGARDEQYF. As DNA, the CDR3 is TGTGCCAGTAGTTCTTCTAGCGGGGCGAGGGACGAGCAGTACTTC.

The CDR3: CSVIAGTSQETQYF. The CDR3 DNA reads TGCAGCGTCATAGCGGGGACGAGCCAAGAGACCCAGTACTTC. This chain uses TRBV29-1 with TRBJ2-5, with 8 positions matching TRBD2. Germline trimming cut 6 bases from V and 1 base from J; bases unmatched to any gene: 7. CDR1 is SQVTM and CDR2 is ANQGSEA in the germline V gene. The CDR3 is 14 residues long.

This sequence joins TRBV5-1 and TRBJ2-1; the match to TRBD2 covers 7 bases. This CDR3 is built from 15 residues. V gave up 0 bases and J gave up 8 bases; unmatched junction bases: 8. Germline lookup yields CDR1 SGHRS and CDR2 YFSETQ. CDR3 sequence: CASSLGGLSGDEQFF. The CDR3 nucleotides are TGCGCCAGCAGCTTGGGGGGACTATCTGGCGATGAGCAGTTCTTC.

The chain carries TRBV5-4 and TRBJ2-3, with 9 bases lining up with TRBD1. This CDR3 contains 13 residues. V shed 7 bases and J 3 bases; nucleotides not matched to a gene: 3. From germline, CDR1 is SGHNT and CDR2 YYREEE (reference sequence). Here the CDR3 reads CASGGTGTDTQYF. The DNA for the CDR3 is TGTGCCAGCGGCGGGACAGGGACAGATACGCAGTATTTT.

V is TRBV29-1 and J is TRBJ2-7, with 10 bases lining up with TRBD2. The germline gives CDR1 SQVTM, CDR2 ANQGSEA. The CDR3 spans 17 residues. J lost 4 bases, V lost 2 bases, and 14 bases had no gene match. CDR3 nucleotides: TGCAGCGTTGAATCCCTAGCGGGAGTGAAATGTCGGTACGAGCAGTACTTC. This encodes CSVESLAGVKCRYEQYF.

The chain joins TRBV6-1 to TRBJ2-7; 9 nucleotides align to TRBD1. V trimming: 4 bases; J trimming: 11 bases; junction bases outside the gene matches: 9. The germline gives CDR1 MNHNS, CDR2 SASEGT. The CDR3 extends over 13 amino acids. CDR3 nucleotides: TGTGCCAGCAGTGTGGACAGGGGCGGAGGGGAGTACTTC. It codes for CASSVDRGGGEYF.

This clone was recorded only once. CDR3 in DNA: TGTGCCAGCAGGGGGACTCCTCCCGGGGGCACAGATACGCAGTATTTT. This encodes CASRGTPPGGTDTQYF. The chain couples TRBV2 to TRBJ2-3; tentative D call: TRBD2 (6 bases). The CDR3 is 16 residues long. V dropped 6 bases and J dropped 1 base, with 17 bases sitting between them. Germline V CDR1 and CDR2: SNHLY, FYNNEI.

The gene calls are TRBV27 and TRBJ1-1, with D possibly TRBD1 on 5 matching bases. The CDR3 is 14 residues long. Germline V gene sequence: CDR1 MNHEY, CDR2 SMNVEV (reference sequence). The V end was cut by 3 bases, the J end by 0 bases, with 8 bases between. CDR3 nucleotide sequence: TGTGCCAGCAGTTTCTGGGGCATGAACACTGAAGCTTTCTTT. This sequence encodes CASSFWGMNTEAFF.

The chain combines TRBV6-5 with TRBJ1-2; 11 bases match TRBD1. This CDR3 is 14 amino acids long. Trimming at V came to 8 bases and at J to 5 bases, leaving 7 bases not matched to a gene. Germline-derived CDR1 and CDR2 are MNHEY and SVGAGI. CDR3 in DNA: TGTGCCAGCCTATCCGGGACAGGGGGTTATGGCTACACCTTC. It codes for CASLSGTGGYGYTF.

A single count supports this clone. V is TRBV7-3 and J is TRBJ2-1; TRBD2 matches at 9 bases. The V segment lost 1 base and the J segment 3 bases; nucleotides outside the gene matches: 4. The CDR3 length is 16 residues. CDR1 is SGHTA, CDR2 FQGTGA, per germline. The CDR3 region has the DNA TGTGCCAGCAGCTTAAATCTAGCGGGGAGCTACAATGAGCAGTTCTTC. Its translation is CASSLNLAGSYNEQFF.

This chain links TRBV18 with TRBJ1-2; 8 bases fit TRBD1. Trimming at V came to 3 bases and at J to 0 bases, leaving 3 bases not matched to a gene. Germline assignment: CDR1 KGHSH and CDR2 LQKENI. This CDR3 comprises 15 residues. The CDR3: CASSPQDRANYGYTF. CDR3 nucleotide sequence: TGTGCCAGCTCACCTCAGGACAGGGCTAACTATGGCTACACCTTC.